The 22 T cell receptor beta chains below were found in one sample sequenced in a study of CD8+ T cells in alopecia areata. Sequencing relied on a cDNA template that was reverse transcribed from extracted RNA. Assay used: immunoSEQ multiplex PCR; TCRdb lists only in-frame clones, some missing. This repertoire holds 90,000 to 130,000 clones, and none appear only once. Sequenced: lesional skin. These receptors were collected from a C3H/HeJ mouse with alopecia areata. The strain's MHC type: H2-k.

This clone was observed a handful of times. All gene names here are mouse names. The read ends 4 residues early relative to the CDR3; the germline J gene fills the gap. This chain uses TRBV17 with TRBJ2-7, with 9 positions matching TRBD1. The germline V gene encodes CDR1 MNHDT and CDR2 YYDKIL. The CDR3 is 12 amino acids. The CDR3 protein is CASSYRGHEQYF. CDR3 DNA (partial): TGTGCTAGCAGCTACAGGGGGCAT.

With regard to this clone: TCRdb gives a protein that differs at residue 13 from what the DNA encodes, so the protein here is translated from the DNA. Gene and germline names: mouse. The sequenced fragment ends 3 residues before the CDR3 boundary, so the rest is inferred from the germline J gene. The V call is TRBV13-3, the J call TRBJ1-6; D might be TRBD1 (6 bases). TRBJ1-6 is an ORF; its function is uncertain. This CDR3 is 16 amino acids long. Per the germline V gene, CDR1 is NNHDY and CDR2 is SYVADS. V lost 1 base, J lost 4 bases, and 12 bases lay in between. The CDR3 sequence is CASSDNREKYNSPLYF. The part of the CDR3 DNA that was read is TGTGCCAGCAGTGATAACAGGGAGAAATATAATTCGCCC.

To note about this clone: The gene symbols are mouse symbols. The CDR3 end lies 4 residues beyond the end of the read and is filled in from the germline J gene. The chain joins TRBV17 to TRBJ2-1, with TRBD1 as a possible D gene (5 bases). V was cut by 5 bases and J by 5 bases, with 10 bases left in between. This CDR3 is 13 amino acids long. Germline V lookup: CDR1 MNHDT, CDR2 YYDKIL. The DNA read from the CDR3 is TGTGCTAGCAGTGAGGGGATGAATGCT. Encoded protein: CASSEGMNA. In full, the CDR3 reads CASSEGMNAEQFF.

As concerns this clone: Mouse gene names apply. The read terminates 4 residues before the CDR3 end, so the remaining end is supplied by the germline J gene. The chain employs TRBV13-2 and TRBJ1-1; D call uncertain. This CDR3 has 11 amino acids. Germline CDR1 is NNHNN and CDR2 is SYGAGS (reference sequence). The sequenced part of the CDR3 DNA is TGTGCCAGCGGAGACACCCCA. This gives the protein CASGDTP. In full, the CDR3 is CASGDTPEVFF.

This clone has just a few counts. These gene names are mouse names. The CDR3 end lies 4 residues beyond the end of the read and is filled in from the germline J gene. The V and J genes are TRBV17 and TRBJ2-1; D is perhaps TRBD1 (5 bases). Trimming left V 4 bases short and J 3 bases short, with 7 bases between. This CDR3 has 13 residues. Germline CDR1 is MNHDT and CDR2 is YYDKIL. The CDR3 bases that were read are TGTGCTAGCAGTACGACAGCCTATGCT. Translating it yields CASSTTAYA. The whole CDR3 sequence is CASSTTAYAEQFF.

This clone appeared a few times. The germline and genes are mouse ones. The read stops 4 residues short of the end of the CDR3; the missing end is completed from the germline J gene. The V and J genes are TRBV13-3 and TRBJ1-4; 7 bases agree with TRBD1. CDR1 and CDR2 from the germline V gene are NNHDY and SYVADS. The length of the CDR3 is 14 residues. V lost 6 bases to trimming and J lost 3 bases; unmatched junction nucleotides: 5. CDR3 amino acids: CASKETGPNERLFF. The DNA read from the CDR3 is TGTGCCAGCAAGGAGACAGGGCCCAACGAA.

With regard to this clone: The germline and genes are mouse ones. The observed sequence ends 4 residues before the CDR3 terminus, with the missing tail filled in from the germline J gene. The V call is TRBV16, the J call TRBJ1-4; 7 bases line up with TRBD1. Looked up from germline, CDR1 is SGHSA and CDR2 is FRNQAP. V lost 4 bases to trimming and J lost 2 bases; unmatched junction nucleotides: 10. The CDR3 is made up of 17 amino acids. The CDR3 reads CASSSPHPGQSNERLFF. CDR3 DNA (partial): TGTGCAAGCAGCTCACCCCATCCGGGACAGTCCAACGAA.

A note on this clone: Gene and germline names: mouse. The sequence runs out 4 residues before the end of the CDR3; the remainder is reconstructed from the germline J gene. The chain joins TRBV1 to TRBJ2-5; 10 nucleotides align to TRBD2. CDR1 NSQYPW and CDR2 LRSPGD come from the germline V gene (reference sequence). The CDR3 sequence is 15 residues long. The CDR3 DNA, read in part, is TGCACCTGCAGTGCAGTCTGGGGGGGCGCGGAC. It specifies CTCSAVWGGAD. The complete CDR3 sequence is CTCSAVWGGADTQYF.

As regards this clone: Germline and genes: mouse. Read coverage stops 4 residues before the CDR3 terminus; the germline J gene supplies the remainder. The chain uses TRBV1 and TRBJ2-2, with a weak D call TRBD2 (7 bases). V gave up 0 bases and J gave up 6 bases, with 11 bases separating them. The CDR3 is 15 amino acids. CDR1 is NSQYPW and CDR2 is LRSPGD in the germline V gene (reference sequence). The CDR3 sequence is CTCSAEEGGAGQLYF. The part of the CDR3 DNA that was read is TGCACCTGCAGTGCAGAAGAGGGGGGCGCCGGG.

For this clone: Each gene name is a mouse one. Sequencing ends 4 residues short of the CDR3 end; the germline J gene provides the rest. This chain links TRBV1 with TRBJ2-3; maybe TRBD1 (5 bases). CDR1 NSQYPW and CDR2 LRSPGD come from the germline V gene (reference sequence). This CDR3 comprises 16 residues. Trimming took 0 bases from V and 2 from J, leaving 12 bases between them. The DNA read from the CDR3 is TGCACCTGCAGTGCAGAGGGCAGGGTGATTGCAGAA. This codes for CTCSAEGRVIAE. The CDR3 as a whole reads CTCSAEGRVIAETLYF.

This clone has more than one count but fewer than ten. Mouse names are used for the genes. The CDR3 is cut off 4 residues early in the read; its end comes from the germline J gene. This chain joins TRBV13-3 and TRBJ2-7, with TRBD1 matching over 9 bases. The length of the CDR3 is 14 residues. CDR1 is NNHDY, CDR2 SYVADS, per germline. V shed 5 bases and J 3 bases; nucleotides not matched to a gene: 6. The CDR3 loop reads CASRVGTGYYEQYF. The sequenced CDR3 bases are TGTGCCAGCAGGGTCGGGACAGGGTACTAT.

As regards this clone: Mouse names are used for the genes. The read is 4 residues too short to cover the CDR3 end, so that end is filled in from the germline J gene. The chain is built from TRBV13-3 and TRBJ1-2; TRBD1 might be the D (5 bases). Per germline, CDR1 NNHDY and CDR2 SYVADS. Trimming took 1 base from V and 3 from J, leaving 13 bases between them. The CDR3 covers 15 residues. The CDR3 loop reads CASSDPGGEYSDYTF. The CDR3 DNA, read in part, is TGTGCCAGCAGTGATCCGGGGGGGGAATACTCC.

Comments on this clone: At residue 11, the DNA translation does not agree with TCRdb's protein; the protein displayed here is the one encoded by the DNA. Gene and germline names: mouse. The read terminates 3 residues ahead of where the CDR3 ends, so the germline J gene completes it. This sequence joins TRBV13-3 and TRBJ1-3; 7 positions match TRBD1. Germline V gives CDR1 NNHDY, CDR2 SYVADS. V shed 9 bases and J 0 bases; nucleotides not matched to a gene: 6. The CDR3 has 14 amino acids. The DNA read from the CDR3 is TGTGCCAATCCCTGGGACAGTTCTGGAAATACG. Translated, it gives CANPWDSSGNT. The entire CDR3 is CANPWDSSGNTLYF.

This clone was recorded a few times. Mouse names are used for the genes. The sequence runs out 4 residues before the end of the CDR3; the remainder is reconstructed from the germline J gene. The V call is TRBV13-3, the J call TRBJ2-5; 11 bases align to TRBD1. The CDR3 extends over 15 amino acids. Germline lookup yields CDR1 NNHDY and CDR2 SYVADS. Unmatched junction bases numbered 5, after V lost 5 bases and J lost 3 bases. The CDR3 reads CASRDRGRGQDTQYF. CDR3 DNA, as far as it was read: TGTGCCAGCAGGGACAGGGGGCGAGGGCAAGAC.

Regarding this clone: The gene names given are mouse names. Sequencing ends 4 residues short of the CDR3 end; the germline J gene provides the rest. The chain employs TRBV13-2 and TRBJ2-4, with 7 bases that match TRBD1. CDR1 is NNHNN and CDR2 is SYGAGS in the germline V gene (reference sequence). CDR3 length equals 12 residues. The CDR3 bases that were read are TGTGCCAGCGGGGGGACAGAAAAC. This sequence encodes CASGGTEN. The CDR3 reads in full as CASGGTENTLYF.

A remark on this clone: At residue 11, the TCRdb amino acid sequence and the translated nucleotide sequence differ, so the protein here is the DNA translation. Gene names refer to mouse genes. The read stops 3 residues short of the end of the CDR3; the missing end is completed from the germline J gene. This rearrangement joins TRBV1 to TRBJ1-6; the match to TRBD1 covers 7 bases. TRBJ1-6 is marked as an open reading frame, function uncertain. The germline V gene encodes CDR1 NSQYPW and CDR2 LRSPGD (reference sequence). The CDR3 loop spans 14 amino acids. Unmatched junction bases numbered 4, after V lost 1 base and J lost 10 bases. Incomplete CDR3 DNA: TGCACCTGCAGTGCAGGGGACAGAGGGTCGCCC. Protein sequence: CTCSAGDRGSP. The CDR3 as a whole reads CTCSAGDRGSPLYF.

This clone was counted many times. Any gene name here is a mouse gene name. The CDR3 goes on 4 residues after the read ends, and that part is filled in from the germline J gene. The J gene is TRBJ2-3, the V gene TRBV13-3; 12 positions agree with TRBD1. The trim removed 4 bases at V and 1 base at J, leaving 1 base unmatched. Germline CDR1 and CDR2: NNHDY and SYVADS. This CDR3 is built from 15 residues. The covered CDR3 bases are TGTGCCAGCAGTTGGGACAGGGGGCGTGCAGAA. Protein product: CASSWDRGRAE. The entire CDR3 is CASSWDRGRAETLYF.

With regard to this clone: All gene names here are mouse names. The part of the CDR3 DNA that was read is TGTGCCAGCAGTGACACGGCAGGGTCCTAT. Amino acids: CASSDTAGSY. The complete CDR3 sequence is CASSDTAGSYEQYF. The chain couples TRBV13-3 to TRBJ2-7; D perhaps matches TRBD1 (5 bases). The CDR3 goes on 4 residues after the read ends, and that part is filled in from the germline J gene. The germline V gene has CDR1 NNHDY and CDR2 SYVADS. The CDR3 length is 14 residues. With 2 bases removed from V and 1 base from J, the gap between germline ends came to 10 bases.

As to this clone: Mouse germline and gene names are used. The CDR3 end falls 4 residues outside the read, so it is completed with the germline J gene. The V call is TRBV13-3, the J call TRBJ2-1; the D is unclear. CDR3 length: 13 amino acids. V lost 9 bases to trimming and J lost 0 bases, with 10 bases between them. Germline loops: CDR1 NNHDY, CDR2 SYVADS. CDR3: CAKIRSNYAEQFF. The DNA read from the CDR3 is TGTGCCAAAATCAGGTCTAACTATGCT.

A word on this clone: At residue 12, the TCRdb amino acid sequence and the translated nucleotide sequence differ, so the protein here is the DNA translation. Each gene name is a mouse one. The sequence runs out 3 residues before the end of the CDR3; the remainder is reconstructed from the germline J gene. The genes are TRBV13-3 and TRBJ1-6; TRBD1 is a possible D gene (6 bases). TRBJ1-6 is assigned to the ORF class and has an uncertain function. The CDR3 contains 15 residues. CDR1 NNHDY and CDR2 SYVADS come from the germline V gene. The CDR3 loop reads CASSEAGERNSALYF. CDR3 bases read: TGTGCCAGCAGTGAGGCAGGGGAGAGGAATTCGGCC.

Of note for this clone: TCRdb's protein and the translated DNA diverge at residue 9; the protein reported here is the translation of the DNA. Gene names refer to mouse genes. The DNA read from the CDR3 is TGTGCCAGTGGTCCTTCTGGAAATACG. It encodes CASGPSGNT. The whole CDR3 protein reads CASGPSGNTLYF. V is TRBV19 and J is TRBJ1-3; no reliable D call. The read ends 3 residues shy of where the CDR3 ends; the end is completed using the germline J gene. V gave up 8 bases and J gave up 0 bases, with 6 bases separating them. CDR1 is FNHDT and CDR2 is SITEND in the germline V gene (reference sequence). The CDR3 extends over 12 amino acids.

The sample holds many counts of this clone. Gene names and germline refer to mouse. The CDR3 extends 4 residues past the end of the read, so its final part is completed from the germline J gene. V gene TRBV19 combines with J gene TRBJ2-1, with TRBD2 matching 10 bases. Germline V gene lookup returns CDR1 FNHDT and CDR2 SITEND (reference sequence). CDR3 length: 16 residues. The V and J ends lost 2 bases and 1 base, in that order; junction bases with no gene match: 3. The CDR3 DNA, read in part, is TGTGCCAGCAGTATCCCGGACTGGGGGAACTATGCT. Its translation: CASSIPDWGNYA. The whole CDR3 sequence is CASSIPDWGNYAEQFF.